This is a list of T cell receptor beta chains from one sample in a study of T cells after yellow fever vaccination. In TCRdb, the 5' RACE reads were re-called with MiXCR into one record per CDR3 protein. Of around 610,000 distinct CDR3 sequences in the sample, about 13% are singletons; the top ten hold over 11%. The material was PBMCs, obtained on the day of the yellow fever booster vaccination. Receptors originate from a man aged 25-45 years who received the YFV17D yellow fever vaccine. Each CDR3 is given with its conserved first and last residue. Fields, in order: clone size, J gene, V gene, D gene, CDR3 DNA, CDR3 protein. A D gene is named only where the DNA matches it firmly. Part of the rows lack a size; the others show once, few, many or a class for expanded clones.

>-|TRBJ2-3|TRBV3-1|-
TGTGCCACGCATTCGGGCCACCCAGATACGCAGTATTTT
CATHSGHPDTQYF
>-|TRBJ1-1|TRBV3-1|TRBD1
TGTGCCAGCAGCCAAAGGGACAGGGAGAAAGCTTTCTTT
CASSQRDREKAFF
>-|TRBJ1-1|TRBV18|TRBD1
TGTGCCAGCTCACCCAGACAGGGGGCTGAAGCTTTCTTT
CASSPRQGAEAFF
>few|TRBJ2-7|TRBV5-1|TRBD1
TGCGCCAGCAGCCCCGGGACAGGGGGCCTCGAGCAGTACTTC
CASSPGTGGLEQYF
>few|TRBJ2-2|TRBV20-1|TRBD2
TGCAGTGCTAGTCAAGGACTAGGTATGGAGCTGTTTTTT
CSASQGLGMELFF
>-|TRBJ2-3|TRBV29-1|TRBD1
TGCAGCGTTGTTCAGGGGGCAACAGATACGCAGTATTTT
CSVVQGATDTQYF
>many|TRBJ2-7|TRBV20-1|-
TGCAGTGCTAGACAAGGTATATCCTACGAGCAGTACTTC
CSARQGISYEQYF
>-|TRBJ1-1|TRBV3-1|-
TGTGCCAGCAGCCAAGTGGGAGGGGACACTGAAGCTTTCTTT
CASSQVGGDTEAFF
>few|TRBJ1-6|TRBV7-2|-
TGTGCCAGCAGCCGTCTCAATTCACCCCTCCACTTT
CASSRLNSPLHF
>few|TRBJ2-5|TRBV28|TRBD1
TGTGCCAGCAGTTCGACAGGGTTAGGGGAGACCCAGTACTTC
CASSSTGLGETQYF
>few|TRBJ2-2|TRBV27|-
TGTGCCAGCAGTTTAAACGGGGCAGGTTCCCCCGGGGAGCTGTTTTTT
CASSLNGAGSPGELFF
>-|TRBJ2-2|TRBV10-3|TRBD1
TGTGCCATCAGATCCGGGACAGGGCCCGGGGAGCTGTTTTTT
CAIRSGTGPGELFF
>few|TRBJ2-7|TRBV7-2|TRBD2
TGTGCCAGCAGCCCGGGGGGAAAGTACTACGAGCAGTACTTC
CASSPGGKYYEQYF
>-|TRBJ2-2|TRBV5-1|-
TGCGCCAGCAGCTTGGCTAGCAGCCCCCCCACCGGGGAGCTGTTTTTT
CASSLASSPPTGELFF
>-|TRBJ2-3|TRBV19|-
TGTGCCAGTAGACCCAACGCCGAGGATACGCAGTATTTT
CASRPNAEDTQYF
>-|TRBJ2-7|TRBV28|-
TGTGCCAGCACCTATCCCGTGGGATACGAGCAGTACTTC
CASTYPVGYEQYF
>few|TRBJ2-5|TRBV9|-
TGTGCCAGCAGCGCCCCGGGAACCACAGAGACCCAGTACTTC
CASSAPGTTETQYF
>few|TRBJ2-3|TRBV12-3/TRBV12-4|-
TGTGCCAGCAGGAAGGCTACTAGCACAGATACGCAGTATTTT
CASRKATSTDTQYF
>-|TRBJ1-3|TRBV6-1|TRBD1
TGTGCCAGCAGTGAAGCGCTAAGCAGGGGGAGCTCTGGAAACACCATATATTTT
CASSEALSRGSSGNTIYF
>few|TRBJ1-6|TRBV20-1|-
TGCAGTGCTAGAGATGCCGGGTATAATTCACCCCTCCACTTT
CSARDAGYNSPLHF
>few|TRBJ2-4|TRBV19|-
TGTGCCAGTAGTATCACGGTAGCCAAAAACATTCAGTACTTC
CASSITVAKNIQYF
>-|TRBJ2-4|TRBV28|TRBD2
TGTGCCAGCAGTTTCATCTCTAGCGGGAGGGCCAAAAACATTCAGTACTTC
CASSFISSGRAKNIQYF
>-|TRBJ2-3|TRBV20-1|TRBD2
TGCAGTGCTCGTGCGCGACTAGCCCCGGGGACGCAGTATTTT
CSARARLAPGTQYF
>few|TRBJ2-1|TRBV10-1|-
TGCGCCAGCAGTGAGGGACAACTCTCCTACAATGAGCAGTTCTTC
CASSEGQLSYNEQFF
>-|TRBJ2-1|TRBV14|-
TGTGCCAGCAGCCAAGGCTGGGGAATAGGCAATGAGCAGTTCTTC
CASSQGWGIGNEQFF
>few|TRBJ2-3|TRBV18|-
TGTGCCAGCTCACCACCGTCCGTGGGAGATACGCAGTATTTT
CASSPPSVGDTQYF
>once|TRBJ2-7|TRBV5-4|TRBD1
TGTGCCAGCAGCTTACCGGACAGGTCATACTACGAGCAGTACTTC
CASSLPDRSYYEQYF
>-|TRBJ2-1|TRBV7-2|-
TGTGCCAGCGGGCCCTTTCGGACCCAAACCTACAATGAGCAGTTCTTC
CASGPFRTQTYNEQFF
>-|TRBJ2-6|TRBV15|-
TGTGCCACCAGCAAGTCTCCTGGGGCCAACGTCCTGACTTTC
CATSKSPGANVLTF
>-|TRBJ2-5|TRBV5-1|-
TGCGCCAGCGCCCTAGGGCCGGGTGAGACCCAGTACTTC
CASALGPGETQYF
>few|TRBJ2-7|TRBV5-1|-
TGCGCCAGCAGCTCAATTAGCTCCGGCGACGAGCAGTACTTC
CASSSISSGDEQYF
>many|TRBJ2-7|TRBV7-8|TRBD2
TGTGCCAGCAGTTATAAGACTAGCGGGAGCTACGAGCAGTACTTC
CASSYKTSGSYEQYF
>-|TRBJ2-5|TRBV27|TRBD2
TGTGCCAGCAGTGCTAACGGGGGGGACCCGTACTTC
CASSANGGDPYF
>-|TRBJ2-1|TRBV5-4|TRBD2
TGTGCCAGCAGCTTGACCCTAGCGGACAATGAGCAGTTCTTC
CASSLTLADNEQFF
>-|TRBJ2-1|TRBV7-2|-
TGTGCCAGCAGCTTATTGGGGCAGTACAATGAGCAGTTCTTC
CASSLLGQYNEQFF
>-|TRBJ2-2|TRBV5-1|TRBD1
TGCGCCAGCAGCGCGACAGGGGCCCCGAGGGCCGGGGAGCTGTTTTTT
CASSATGAPRAGELFF
>-|TRBJ1-2|TRBV9|-
TGTGCCAGCAGCACAGGTTCTGGAACCTATGGCTACACCTTC
CASSTGSGTYGYTF
>-|TRBJ2-7|TRBV12-5|TRBD2
TGTGCTAGTGGTTTGGACGGCGGGAGCGAGTCCTACGAGCAGTACTTC
CASGLDGGSESYEQYF
>-|TRBJ2-1|TRBV29-1|-
TGCAGCGTTGACAGGTTAGCGGTTTACAATGAGCAGTTCTTC
CSVDRLAVYNEQFF
>few|TRBJ1-6|TRBV6-2/TRBV6-3|-
TGTGCCAGCAGAGATGGCAGCAGACTTTCACCCCTCCACTTT
CASRDGSRLSPLHF
>-|TRBJ2-7|TRBV20-1|TRBD1
TGCAGTCTCCACAGGGGGCGCGAGCAGTACTTC
CSLHRGREQYF
>-|TRBJ2-1|TRBV20-1|TRBD2
TGCAGTGCGCCACTAATAGGCTTAAGCGGGAGCTACAATGAGCAGTTCTTC
CSAPLIGLSGSYNEQFF
>-|TRBJ2-7|TRBV3-1|-
TGTGCCAGCAGCCAAGATTTGTCACCCGAGCGTGGCGAGCAGTACTTC
CASSQDLSPERGEQYF
>few|TRBJ2-7|TRBV20-1|TRBD2
TGCAGTGCTAGAGATCAGACTAGCAGCTCCTACGAGCAGTACTTC
CSARDQTSSSYEQYF
>-|TRBJ2-7|TRBV24-1|-
TGTGCCTCCCCCACCGGGGACTACGAGCAGTACTTC
CASPTGDYEQYF
>few|TRBJ1-1|TRBV7-9|-
TGTGCCAGCAGCTTAGCGGAGGGGAACACTGAAGCTTTCTTT
CASSLAEGNTEAFF
>many|TRBJ2-1|TRBV7-2|-
TGTGCCAGCAGCTCATTCGGGAACCCCAATGAGCAGTTCTTC
CASSSFGNPNEQFF
>few|TRBJ1-6|TRBV2|-
TGTGCCAGCACCCGAGCTGGACAGAGACTTAATTCACCCCTCCACTTT
CASTRAGQRLNSPLHF
>few|TRBJ2-6|TRBV7-6|-
TGTGCCAGCAGCTTAAGCCTCAGGGGTTCCGGGGCCAACGTCCTGACTTTC
CASSLSLRGSGANVLTF
>few|TRBJ2-2|TRBV3-1|-
TGTGCCAGCAGCCAAGATAGGAGGGGCACCGGGGAGCTGTTTTTT
CASSQDRRGTGELFF
>-|TRBJ2-2|TRBV10-3|TRBD1
TGTGCCATCAGTTCCGGACAGGGGGCCGGGGAGCTGTTTTTT
CAISSGQGAGELFF
>-|TRBJ1-2|TRBV12-3/TRBV12-4|TRBD1
TGTGCCAGCAGTATCGACCTAGGGACAGGGGGTCGTGGCTACACCTTC
CASSIDLGTGGRGYTF
>-|TRBJ2-2|TRBV10-2|-
TGCGCCAGCCGAGCGGAAACCACCGGGGAGCTGTTTTTT
CASRAETTGELFF
>-|TRBJ2-2|TRBV12-3/TRBV12-4|TRBD2
TGTGCCAGCAGTCCTAGCGGGAGTTACACCGGGGAGCTGTTTTTT
CASSPSGSYTGELFF